These 20 T cell receptor beta chains share one sample of origin, sequenced in a study of control samples from healthy donors and cancer patients. The table came from immunoSEQ multiplex PCR; TCRdb's copy has only in-frame clones and leaves some out. The sample contains over 150,000 clones, nearly 90% of which appear only once. Specimen: blood. The receptors here all came from a woman aged 45 to 65 in good health.

The J gene is TRBJ1-1, the V gene TRBV5-1; D is undetermined. This CDR3 has 13 amino acids. Per the germline V gene, CDR1 is SGHRS and CDR2 is YFSETQ. Trimming removed 0 bases at V and 12 bases at J, with 15 bases between. The chain's CDR3 is CASSLGEGWESFF. CDR3 in DNA: TGCGCCAGCAGCTTGGGCGAAGGTTGGGAATCTTTCTTT.

The chain uses TRBV28 and TRBJ1-4, with 7 bases fitting TRBD1. There are 14 residues in the CDR3. Per the germline V gene, CDR1 is MDHEN and CDR2 is SYDVKM. J was trimmed by 3 bases and V by 6 bases; bases with no gene match: 4. CDR3 bases: TGTGCCAGCAGCGAGACAGGGCCTAATGAAAAACTGTTTTTT. It yields the protein CASSETGPNEKLFF.

V is TRBV5-4 and J is TRBJ2-3; D call uncertain. The CDR3 consists of 16 residues. Germline V lookup: CDR1 SGHNT, CDR2 YYREEE (reference sequence). The germline V and J ends were trimmed by 2 bases and 1 base, with 14 bases remaining between them. The CDR3 spells CASSLSSDPGTDTQYF. The CDR3, as DNA: TGTGCCAGCAGCTTATCGTCCGATCCAGGCACAGATACGCAGTATTTT. The variable domain in full, completed from reference TRBV5-4 and TRBJ2-3, reads ETGVTQSPTHLIKTRGQQVTLRCSSQSGHNTVSWYQQALGQGPQFIFQYYREEENGRGNFPPRFSGLQFPNYSSELNVNALELDDSALYLCASSLSSDPGTDTQYFGPGTRLTVL.

The table lists this clone with a count of one. V gene TRBV4-1 combines with J gene TRBJ2-1; 7 bases fit TRBD2. The length of the CDR3 is 14 residues. The germline V gene encodes CDR1 MGHRA and CDR2 YSYEKL. J was trimmed by 6 bases and V by 3 bases; bases with no gene match: 5. For the CDR3, the DNA is TGCGCCAGCAGCCACCAACGGACTAGCAATGAGCAGTTCTTC. Its translation is CASSHQRTSNEQFF.

The chain has TRBV6-5 and TRBJ1-2, with TRBD1 as a possible D gene (6 bases). CDR1 MNHEY and CDR2 SVGAGI come from the germline V gene. Trimming removed 4 bases from V and 5 bases from J, with 8 bases in between. The CDR3 covers 12 residues. CDR3 sequence (DNA): TGTGCCAGCAGTTCCGGGACATATGGCTACACCTTC. Protein product: CASSSGTYGYTF.

The chain couples TRBV6-5 to TRBJ2-3, with TRBD2 matching over 8 bases. This CDR3 contains 14 residues. CDR1 and CDR2 (germline): MNHEY, SVGAGI. The V gene end was trimmed by 6 bases and the J gene end by 3 bases; junction bases not matched to a gene: 5. Written as DNA, the CDR3 is TGTGCCAGCAGGAAGCGGGAGACGACAGATACGCAGTATTTT. As protein: CASRKRETTDTQYF.

The CDR3 loop reads CASSPQGLGQETQYF. DNA for the CDR3: TGTGCCAGCTCACCACAGGGGCTGGGTCAAGAGACCCAGTACTTC. J is TRBJ2-5 and V is TRBV18; a weak D match, TRBD1 (5 bases). This CDR3 has 15 amino acids. Germline V lookup: CDR1 KGHSH, CDR2 LQKENI. The V gene lost 1 base and the J gene lost 2 bases, with 11 bases spanning the gap. Based on the CDR3 plus reference TRBV18 and TRBJ2-5, the full variable domain is NAGVMQNPRHLVRRRGQEARLRCSPMKGHSHVYWYRQLPEEGLKFMVYLQKENIIDESGMPKERFSAEFPKEGPSILRIQQVVRGDSAAYFCASSPQGLGQETQYFGPGTRLLVL.

This rearrangement joins TRBV5-4 to TRBJ1-5; D is possibly TRBD1 (5 bases). CDR3 size: 15 residues. Germline CDR1 reads SGHNT; CDR2 reads YYREEE (reference sequence). Between the trimmed V and J ends, which lost 0 bases and 1 base, there was a span of 8 bases. The CDR3 sequence: CASSLGGGSNQPQHF. In DNA, the CDR3 is TGTGCCAGCAGCTTGGGGGGGGGAAGCAATCAGCCCCAGCATTTT.

CDR3 coding DNA: TGTGCCAGCAGCTTAGGGTTGGGGTTTAACAATGAGCAGTTCTTC. This encodes CASSLGLGFNNEQFF. The chain carries TRBV11-3 and TRBJ2-1; D is uncertain. This CDR3 has 15 amino acids. V was trimmed by 1 base and J by 5 bases, leaving 12 bases between them. Germline CDR1 reads SGHNT; CDR2 reads YENEEA.

The chain carries TRBV28 and TRBJ2-2, with D possibly called TRBD1 or TRBD2 (5 bases each). The CDR3 loop spans 13 amino acids. Germline CDR1 and CDR2: MDHEN and SYDVKM. V lost 7 bases, J lost 2 bases, and 8 bases lay in between. The CDR3 nucleotides are TGTGCCAGCACCGGGACCAACACCGGGGAGCTGTTTTTT. Its translation: CASTGTNTGELFF.

This chain uses TRBV7-8 with TRBJ2-4; tentatively, D is TRBD2 (5 bases). This CDR3 comprises 19 residues. The germline V and J ends were trimmed by 5 bases and 0 bases, with 23 bases remaining between them. Germline V lookup: CDR1 SGHVS, CDR2 FQNEAQ. The CDR3 sequence is CASSQSPGGAQLAKNIQYF. CDR3 in DNA: TGTGCCAGCAGCCAATCCCCCGGAGGCGCCCAACTAGCCAAAAACATTCAGTACTTC.

The CDR3 coding sequence is TGTGCCAGTAGCGAGACAGGTCAAAGGACTGAAGCTTTCTTT. This encodes CASSETGQRTEAFF. The chain uses TRBV19 and TRBJ1-1, with D maybe TRBD1 (6 bases). The CDR3 totals 14 residues. Germline values: CDR1 LNHDA, CDR2 SQIVND (reference sequence). The V end was cut by 6 bases, the J end by 5 bases, with 16 bases between.

This rearrangement joins TRBV7-2 to TRBJ1-2, with TRBD1 identical over 9 bases. J was trimmed by 6 bases and V by 4 bases; bases with no gene match: 3. CDR1 and CDR2 from the germline V gene are SGHTA and FQGNSA. The CDR3 extends over 13 amino acids. CDR3 amino acids: CASSYRGRDGYTF. The DNA for the CDR3 is TGTGCCAGCAGCTACAGGGGGCGCGATGGCTACACCTTC.

The rearrangement joins TRBV12-3 or TRBV12-4 to TRBJ1-3; D is unclear. The germline V and J ends were trimmed by 2 bases and 7 bases, with 9 bases remaining between them. The CDR3 extends over 13 amino acids. In DNA, the CDR3 is TGTGCCAGCAGTTTAACCTCGGTGAACACCATATATTTT. It yields the protein CASSLTSVNTIYF.

The chain links TRBV4-1 to TRBJ2-7; the match to TRBD1 covers 8 bases. Germline values: CDR1 MGHRA, CDR2 YSYEKL. The CDR3 runs 15 residues. J was trimmed by 0 bases and V by 4 bases; bases with no gene match: 5. CDR3 residues: CASSLTGGHSYEQYF. The CDR3 DNA reads TGCGCCAGCAGCCTAACAGGGGGACACTCCTACGAGCAGTACTTC.

The genes are TRBV6-2 or TRBV6-3 and TRBJ2-3; D may correspond to TRBD1 or TRBD2 (6 bases each). This CDR3 has 16 residues. CDR1 and CDR2 from the germline V gene are MNHEY and SVGEGT. V lost 3 bases and J lost 2, with 15 bases in between. DNA for the CDR3: TGTGCCAGCAGTTATCGGCCCCGGGGGCACACAGATACGCAGTATTTT. This sequence encodes CASSYRPRGHTDTQYF.

This rearrangement joins TRBV19 to TRBJ2-1; D might be TRBD1 or TRBD2, each matching 5 bases. The CDR3 is made up of 15 amino acids. V dropped 5 bases and J dropped 0 bases, with 11 bases sitting between them. Germline V gene sequence: CDR1 LNHDA, CDR2 SQIVND (reference sequence). CDR3 protein: CASSGQGRSYNEQFF. For the CDR3, the DNA is TGTGCCAGTAGTGGGCAGGGACGCTCCTACAATGAGCAGTTCTTC. The full variable domain, in which reference TRBV19 and TRBJ2-1 provide the parts outside the CDR3, is DGGITQSPKYLFRKEGQNVTLSCEQNLNHDAMYWYRQDPGQGLRLIYYSQIVNDFQKGDIAEGYSVSREKKESFPLTVTSAQKNPTAFYLCASSGQGRSYNEQFFGPGTRLTVL.

The chain combines TRBV19 with TRBJ1-5; D gene ambiguous. Trimming stripped 6 bases from V and 5 bases from J, with 14 bases between. The CDR3 consists of 14 residues. Looked up from germline, CDR1 is LNHDA and CDR2 is SQIVND (reference sequence). The CDR3: CASSPSQRDQPQHF. The CDR3 DNA reads TGTGCCAGTAGCCCTTCCCAGAGGGATCAGCCCCAGCATTTT. Looking up the rest from reference TRBV19 and TRBJ1-5 gives the full variable domain: DGGITQSPKYLFRKEGQNVTLSCEQNLNHDAMYWYRQDPGQGLRLIYYSQIVNDFQKGDIAEGYSVSREKKESFPLTVTSAQKNPTAFYLCASSPSQRDQPQHFGDGTRLSIL.

V is TRBV3-1 (or the pseudogene TRBV3-2) and J is TRBJ2-1; D is unresolved. Trimming removed 4 bases at V and 7 bases at J, with 14 bases between. Germline CDR1 is LGHDT and CDR2 is YNNKEL (reference sequence). The CDR3 has 14 residues. The CDR3 sequence is CASSLRVGTNEQFF. The CDR3 region has the DNA TGTGCCAGCAGCCTAAGAGTCGGCACGAATGAGCAGTTCTTC.

The gene calls are TRBV9 and TRBJ2-7; a weak D match, TRBD1 (5 bases). The V end was cut by 0 bases, the J end by 3 bases, with 10 bases between. This CDR3 comprises 14 residues. Germline CDR1 reads SGDLS; CDR2 reads YYNGEE. Here the CDR3 reads CASSVALDNYEQYF. Written as DNA, the CDR3 is TGTGCCAGCAGCGTAGCCCTGGACAACTACGAGCAGTACTTC.